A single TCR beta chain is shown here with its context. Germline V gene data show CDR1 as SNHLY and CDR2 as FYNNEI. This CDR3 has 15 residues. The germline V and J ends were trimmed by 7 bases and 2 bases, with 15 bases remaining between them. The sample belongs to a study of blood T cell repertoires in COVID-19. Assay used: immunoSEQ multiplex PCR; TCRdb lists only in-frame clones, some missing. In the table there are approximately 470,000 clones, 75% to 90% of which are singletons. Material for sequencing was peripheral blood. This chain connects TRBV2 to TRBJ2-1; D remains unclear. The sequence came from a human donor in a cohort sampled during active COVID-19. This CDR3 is CASTKEGVAYNEQFF. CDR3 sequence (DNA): TGTGCCAGCACTAAGGAAGGAGTTGCCTACAATGAGCAGTTCTTC.